This entry concerns a single TCR beta chain. Its antigen is still unknown. MiXCR, run by TCRdb on the reads, gives a single entry per CDR3 protein. The table includes 900,000 to 950,000 distinct CDR3 sequences, around 32% detected once. The CDR3 runs 19 residues. V gave up 5 bases and J gave up 6 bases; unmatched junction bases: 24. Germline CDR1 is MNHEY and CDR2 is SVGEGT. This specimen belongs to a study of T cell repertoires in cytomegalovirus infection. Study details: Carrying CMV and the relevant HLA type showed in public TCR beta signatures.

The sequencing used cultured CD8+ T cells from PBMCs, collected from culture after CMV antigen stimulation. The receptor's source is a human donor in good health (CMV status not recorded). Some clones in this sample may be carry-over from other donors' samples. V usage is TRBV6-2 or TRBV6-3 and J usage is TRBJ2-7; 8 bases agree with TRBD1. For the CDR3, the DNA is TGTGCCAGCAGTCTCCTACCCTGGGACAGGACCCACAAATTGGGCGAGCAGTACTTC. Translated: CASSLLPWDRTHKLGEQYF.